These 11 T cell receptor beta chains were all obtained from the same sample, sequenced in a study of OX40 agonist ivuxolimab in advanced cancers. The method behind the library was the immunoSEQ multiplex PCR assay. In its TCRdb copy, this immuneACCESS table keeps in-frame sequences only and misses some clones. Where compared with another copy, unresolved V genes explain less than half of these, and the others have no known cause. The sample includes roughly 80,000 clones, with about 80% observed a single time. The top ten clones comprise roughly 2.7% of the sample. This material consisted of CD4+ or CD8+ T cells sorted from blood, taken in a trial of the OX40 agonist ivuxolimab. The receptors shown here come from an adult with an advanced solid tumor such as melanoma, head and neck, liver or kidney cancer.

This chain links TRBV11-2 with TRBJ1-3; weak D call: TRBD1 (6 bases). Trimming removed 4 bases at V and 0 bases at J, with 16 bases between. Per the germline V gene, CDR1 is SGHAT and CDR2 is FQNNGV. This CDR3 spans 17 amino acids. The CDR3 region is CASSSSRGSYSGNTIYF. The CDR3 DNA follows: TGTGCCAGCAGCTCAAGCAGGGGCTCCTACTCTGGAAACACCATATATTTT.

The V gene is TRBV11-2, the J gene TRBJ1-1, with D possibly TRBD1 on 5 matching bases. V lost 6 bases to trimming and J lost 1 base, with 18 bases between them. Germline V CDR1 and CDR2: SGHAT, FQNNGV. This CDR3 comprises 16 residues. Here the CDR3 DNA reads TGTGCCAGCAGACCTTTGACAGTTCCCCGGAACACTGAAGCTTTCTTT. Protein: CASRPLTVPRNTEAFF.

The chain joins TRBV7-9 to TRBJ1-4; the D is unclear. Per the germline V gene, CDR1 is SEHNR and CDR2 is FQNEAQ (reference sequence). This CDR3 is built from 14 residues. Deletions cut 6 bases from V and 2 bases from J, with 10 bases between. As DNA, the CDR3 is TGTGCCAGCAGGCCCGTAGGGACTAATGAAAAACTGTTTTTT. Translating it yields CASRPVGTNEKLFF.

The V call is TRBV28, the J call TRBJ1-5, with D possibly TRBD1 on 6 matching bases. The CDR3 runs to 16 residues. The V end was cut by 8 bases, the J end by 2 bases, with 19 bases between. Germline-derived CDR1 and CDR2 are MDHEN and SYDVKM. CDR3 bases: TGTGCCAGCCGATCGGATAAGACAGGAGGCAATCAGCCCCAGCATTTT. This gives the protein CASRSDKTGGNQPQHF.

This CDR3 is CASSQDLGPGNTIYF. CDR3 DNA sequence: TGCGCCAGCAGCCAAGATCTGGGACCTGGAAACACCATATATTTT. J is TRBJ1-3 and V is TRBV4-3; D may be TRBD1 (5 bases). The germline gives CDR1 LGHNA, CDR2 YSLEER. V was shortened by 0 bases and J by 2 bases, with 8 bases between the two germline ends. The length of the CDR3 is 15 residues.

The V gene is TRBV4-1, the J gene TRBJ1-2, with D perhaps matching TRBD1 (5 bases). V was shortened by 1 base and J by 1 base, with 10 bases between the two germline ends. The germline CDR1 and CDR2 sequences are MGHRA and YSYEKL. CDR3 size: 15 residues. The CDR3 nucleotides read TGCGCCAGCAGCCAAGTGCCGGGGGTTAACTATGGCTACACCTTC. It is translated as CASSQVPGVNYGYTF.

The chain has TRBV6-5 and TRBJ2-5; 10 bases fit TRBD1. After removal of 0 bases from V and 3 bases from J, the junction contained 1 base not matched to a gene. This CDR3 region has 15 residues. Germline V gene lookup returns CDR1 MNHEY and CDR2 SVGAGI. This chain's CDR3 is CASSYSGTGEETQYF. The CDR3 nucleotides read TGTGCCAGCAGTTACTCGGGGACAGGGGAAGAGACCCAGTACTTC.

The chain has TRBV7-2 and TRBJ1-5; 7 bases are shared with TRBD1. There are 14 residues in the CDR3. The J segment lost 2 bases and the V segment lost 5 bases, leaving 3 bases of the junction unmatched. The germline gives CDR1 SGHTA, CDR2 FQGNSA. Here the CDR3 DNA reads TGTGCCAGCAGCCGGGACAGCGGCAATCAGCCCCAGCATTTT. Translated: CASSRDSGNQPQHF.

The rearrangement joins TRBV5-4 to TRBJ2-2; D unclear. The germline V and J ends were trimmed by 4 bases and 5 bases, with 18 bases remaining between them. The CDR3 is 16 residues long. Germline CDR1 reads SGHNT; CDR2 reads YYREEE (reference sequence). The CDR3 region has the DNA TGTGCCAGCAGCGACGCCCGCACTGGTGGGACCGGGGAGCTGTTTTTT. Residues: CASSDARTGGTGELFF. Full variable domain (remainder filled in from reference TRBV5-4 and TRBJ2-2): ETGVTQSPTHLIKTRGQQVTLRCSSQSGHNTVSWYQQALGQGPQFIFQYYREEENGRGNFPPRFSGLQFPNYSSELNVNALELDDSALYLCASSDARTGGTGELFFGEGSRLTVL.

V gene TRBV6-5 combines with J gene TRBJ1-2; D unresolved. The CDR3 loop spans 13 amino acids. Germline V CDR1 and CDR2: MNHEY, SVGAGI. V gave up 3 bases and J gave up 1 base, with 6 bases separating them. CDR3 nucleotides: TGTGCCAGCAGTTATAGCGTTAACTATGGCTACACCTTC. This gives the protein CASSYSVNYGYTF.

This clone was counted only a few times. The chain recombines TRBV19 with TRBJ1-1, with unresolved D. The CDR3 spans 11 residues. CDR1 and CDR2 from the germline V gene are LNHDA and SQIVND (reference sequence). Trimming stripped 7 bases from V and 1 base from J, with 4 bases between. CDR3 sequence reads: CASIKNTEAFF. Written as DNA, the CDR3 is TGTGCCAGTATCAAGAACACTGAAGCTTTCTTT.